These T cell receptor beta chains were read from a single sample in a study of blood T cell repertoires in COVID-19. Method: immunoSEQ multiplex PCR; TCRdb's copy keeps in-frame clones and lacks some. This table holds about 250,000 clones, 88% found once. The sample consisted of peripheral blood. The receptors were gathered from a woman younger than 45 with COVID-19, enrolled during active disease. Each CDR3 is given with its conserved first and last residue. D genes are given only for firm matches. Part of the rows lack a size; the others show once, few, many or a class for expanded clones.

clone_size,v_call,d_call,j_call,cdr3_nt,cdr3_aa
few,TRBV4-1,NA,TRBJ1-6,TGCGCCAGCAGCGCAACTAACCGGGTTCAGAAATGGTCACCCCTCCACTTT,CASSATNRVQKWSPLHF
NA,TRBV11-3,NA,TRBJ1-2,TGTGCCAGCGCCGGGGGGCGCCCCTATGGCTACACCTTC,CASAGGRPYGYTF
NA,TRBV5-5,TRBD1,TRBJ2-2,TGTGCCAGCAGCGCCGACAGGGAAAGAAACACCGGGGAGCTGTTTTTT,CASSADRERNTGELFF
few,TRBV2,NA,TRBJ1-1,TGTGCCAGCAGTCGTCAGGGTATGTCCACTGAAGCTTTCTTT,CASSRQGMSTEAFF
NA,TRBV18,NA,TRBJ1-6,TGTGCCAGCTCACCTGGGGCGGAGTATAATTCACCCCTCCACTTT,CASSPGAEYNSPLHF
NA,TRBV19,NA,TRBJ1-1,TGTGCCAGTAGTATTAGCAGGAACACTGAAGCTTTCTTT,CASSISRNTEAFF
NA,TRBV25-1,NA,TRBJ1-4,TGTGCCAGCAGTGAGCACCTTCGATACAGTGCAACTAATGAAAAACTGTTTTTT,CASSEHLRYSATNEKLFF
NA,TRBV9,TRBD1,TRBJ1-2,TGTGCCAGCAGCCTCGGCAGGGGGCGGAACTATGGCTACACCTTC,CASSLGRGRNYGYTF
once,TRBV27,NA,TRBJ1-5,TGTGCCAGCAGTTTATCTCTGAATCAGCCCCAGCATTTT,CASSLSLNQPQHF
NA,TRBV4-3,TRBD1,TRBJ1-2,TGCGCCAGCAGCCAAGACCCCACAGGGGGTAACTATGGCTACACCTTC,CASSQDPTGGNYGYTF
NA,TRBV5-4,TRBD1,TRBJ2-3,TGTGCCAGTTCGACAGGGGGCAGTTTAGATACGCAGTATTTT,CASSTGGSLDTQYF
NA,TRBV11-3,NA,TRBJ2-5,TGTGCCAGCAGCTTTACGGTAACCCCAGGGGAGACCCAGTACTTC,CASSFTVTPGETQYF
NA,TRBV5-4,TRBD2,TRBJ2-1,TGTGCCAGCAGCTTGGTTACGCGGCTGGGCGGGAGCTCCTACAATGAGCAGTTCTTC,CASSLVTRLGGSSYNEQFF
NA,TRBV5-4,NA,TRBJ1-4,TGTGCCAGCAGCCTACGCTCGGAGGGCGGCGAAAAACTGTTTTTT,CASSLRSEGGEKLFF
NA,TRBV14,NA,TRBJ2-7,TGTGCCAGCAGCCCCCTTTCGCGACAATCCTACGAGCAGTACTTC,CASSPLSRQSYEQYF
once,TRBV18,NA,TRBJ1-1,TGTGCCAGCTCACCAGGGCAAGACACTGAAGCTTTCTTT,CASSPGQDTEAFF
NA,TRBV4-1,TRBD1,TRBJ2-5,TGCGCCAGCAGCCTGGGGGACAGGGGGCGACAAGAGACCCAGTACTTC,CASSLGDRGRQETQYF
NA,TRBV11-3,TRBD2,TRBJ2-4,TGTGCCAGCAGCCGGCTAGCGGTCAAAAACATTCAGTACTTC,CASSRLAVKNIQYF
once,TRBV5-4,NA,TRBJ2-1,TGTGCCAGCAGCTTGCGGGGGAACGTTTATGAGCAGTTCTTC,CASSLRGNVYEQFF
NA,TRBV23-1,NA,TRBJ2-5,TGCGCCAGCAGTCAACGGGGGACGGAAGAGACCCAGTACTTC,CASSQRGTEETQYF
NA,TRBV21-1,NA,TRBJ1-3,TGTGCCAGCAGCAAAATAACGGGGGGTTACTCTGGAAACACCATATATTTT,CASSKITGGYSGNTIYF
NA,TRBV6-2/TRBV6-3,TRBD2,TRBJ2-3,TGTGCCAGCAGTTACGGTCCTCGGACTAGCGGGAGGGCCTCGTATACGCAGTATTTT,CASSYGPRTSGRASYTQYF
NA,TRBV5-1,NA,TRBJ2-1,TGCGCCAGCAGCTGGAGGTATTCCTACAATGAGCAGTTCTTC,CASSWRYSYNEQFF
NA,TRBV3-1/TRBV3-2,TRBD1,TRBJ2-3,TGTGCCAGCAGCCAAGATGTAGGGGGACAGTGGCCAGATACGCAGTATTTT,CASSQDVGGQWPDTQYF
NA,TRBV9,TRBD2,TRBJ2-1,TGTGCCAGGGGACTAGCTATGGACAATGAGCAGTTCTTC,CARGLAMDNEQFF
NA,TRBV6-1,NA,TRBJ2-6,TGTGCCAGCAGTGAACTCAGGGGCGCGGCCGGGGCCAACGTCCTGACTTTC,CASSELRGAAGANVLTF
NA,TRBV19,NA,TRBJ2-3,TGTGCCAGTAGTATAATCTTTACTAGCACAGATACGCAGTATTTT,CASSIIFTSTDTQYF
NA,TRBV5-8,TRBD1,TRBJ2-1,TGTGCCATCCGGGACAGCCTGTCTAATGAGCAGTTCTTC,CAIRDSLSNEQFF
once,TRBV11-3,NA,TRBJ2-1,TGTGCCAGCAGCTTGCCAGCGCCGTCCTACAATGAGCAGTTCTTC,CASSLPAPSYNEQFF
NA,TRBV6-4,NA,TRBJ2-3,TGTGCCAGCAGTGACTCGATTCCCTCGGCCCAGCGGGCAGATACGCAGTATTTT,CASSDSIPSAQRADTQYF
NA,TRBV4-3,NA,TRBJ2-6,TGCGCCAGCAGCCAAGAGGCAGGGGCTGGGGCCAACGTCCTGACTTTC,CASSQEAGAGANVLTF
NA,TRBV29-1,NA,TRBJ1-3,TGCAGCGCTACAGGGTATGGAAACACCATATATTTT,CSATGYGNTIYF
NA,TRBV10-2,TRBD1,TRBJ1-2,TGCGCCAGCAGTGAGTCAACCCTAACAGGGGTGGAGGACTATGGCTACACCTTC,CASSESTLTGVEDYGYTF
NA,TRBV18,NA,TRBJ2-2,TGTGCCAGCTCACCACAGGACACCTTCGCGAACACCGGGGAGCTGTTTTTT,CASSPQDTFANTGELFF
once,TRBV5-1,TRBD1,TRBJ2-7,TGCGCCAGCAGCCCAATCATGCCGGGACAGGGATTGTACGAGCAGTACTTC,CASSPIMPGQGLYEQYF
NA,TRBV7-9,TRBD1,TRBJ1-4,TGTGCCAGCAGCCCAAGGGGGCGTAATGAAAAACTGTTTTTT,CASSPRGRNEKLFF
NA,TRBV4-3,NA,TRBJ1-3,TGCGCCAGCAGCCAAGACTGGCAGGGTCGCTCTGGAAACACCATATATTTT,CASSQDWQGRSGNTIYF
NA,TRBV10-3,TRBD2,TRBJ2-3,TGTGCCACAGGGACTAGCGGGGGCGAAAGCACAGATACGCAGTATTTT,CATGTSGGESTDTQYF
NA,TRBV21-1,NA,TRBJ2-1,TGTGCCAACCACAACTGCGGGATTGCATTAACTAGCTCCTACAATGAGCAGTTCTTC,CANHNCGIALTSSYNEQFF
NA,TRBV10-3,TRBD1,TRBJ2-6,TGTGCCATCAGAACAGGGGTAACTGGGGCCAACGTCCTGACTTTC,CAIRTGVTGANVLTF
NA,TRBV4-3,TRBD1,TRBJ2-1,TGCGCCAGCAGCCAATACAGGGGGTTGGGGTATGAGCAGTTCTTC,CASSQYRGLGYEQFF
NA,TRBV5-4,NA,TRBJ2-3,TGTGCCAGCAGCTTGGCGGCGGACTACCTCACAGATACGCAGTATTTT,CASSLAADYLTDTQYF
NA,TRBV5-1,NA,TRBJ1-4,TGCGCCAGCAGCTTACAGGGCGGAGGTGAAAAACTGTTTTTT,CASSLQGGGEKLFF
NA,TRBV6-5,NA,TRBJ2-7,TGTGCCCTACGGACACCCTCCTACGAGCAGTACTTC,CALRTPSYEQYF
NA,TRBV9,TRBD2,TRBJ2-3,TGTGCCCGCAGCGTAGTGGGGGGGGATACGCAGTATTTT,CARSVVGGDTQYF
NA,TRBV3-1/TRBV3-2,TRBD2,TRBJ2-1,TGTGCCAGCAGCCCCGGTTCGGGGCTAGCGGTATACAATGAGCAGTTCTTC,CASSPGSGLAVYNEQFF
NA,TRBV6-5,NA,TRBJ1-1,TGTGCCAGCAGTTTCGCAGGGGTGAACACTGAAGCTTTCTTT,CASSFAGVNTEAFF
NA,TRBV10-3,TRBD2,TRBJ2-2,TGTGCCATCAGTACTAGCGGGAGGGCGGAGACCGGGGAGCTGTTTTTT,CAISTSGRAETGELFF
NA,TRBV9,TRBD2,TRBJ2-2,TGTGCCAGCAGCGTAGTCAGCGGGGGGGCGGAGAACACCGGGGAGCTGTTTTTT,CASSVVSGGAENTGELFF
NA,TRBV4-3,NA,TRBJ2-1,TGCGCCAGCAGCCTTAGACAGGTGGCGTACAATGAGCAGTTCTTC,CASSLRQVAYNEQFF
NA,TRBV5-1,TRBD1,TRBJ2-7,TGCGCCAGCAGGCCCCAGACAGGGGGACTCTACGAGCAGTACTTC,CASRPQTGGLYEQYF
NA,TRBV28,NA,TRBJ2-6,TGTGCCAGCACCCCGGGACTGACTGACTCTGGGGCCAACGTCCTGACTTTC,CASTPGLTDSGANVLTF
NA,TRBV2,NA,TRBJ1-3,TGTGCCAGCAGCATCGGACAGCTCGCTGGAAACACCATATATTTT,CASSIGQLAGNTIYF
NA,TRBV2,NA,TRBJ1-1,TGTGCCAGCCGTGAGGGCCCCCACACTGAAGCTTTCTTT,CASREGPHTEAFF
NA,TRBV6-5,NA,TRBJ1-2,TGTGCCAGCAGTATTGGTCAGGGCTTTTATGGCTACACCTTC,CASSIGQGFYGYTF
NA,TRBV6-4,NA,TRBJ2-3,TGTGCCAGCAGAGACAGCCCCACAGATACGCAGTATTTT,CASRDSPTDTQYF
NA,TRBV19,NA,TRBJ2-3,TGTGCCAGTACCTCGACAGGCGGCACAGATACGCAGTATTTT,CASTSTGGTDTQYF
NA,TRBV7-9,TRBD2,TRBJ2-3,TGTGCCAGCAGCTTCTCTAGCGGGGTGGAAAGCACAGATACGCAGTATTTT,CASSFSSGVESTDTQYF
NA,TRBV6-1,NA,TRBJ1-2,TGTGCCAGCAGTGGATCGCCGGGGTACCCTAACTATGGCTACACCTTC,CASSGSPGYPNYGYTF